A selection of T cell receptor beta chains follows, all from one sample in a study of blood T cells in healthy people across ages. In TCRdb, the 5' RACE reads were re-called with MiXCR into one record per CDR3 protein. The table records some 1,500,000 distinct CDR3 sequences, approximately 43% of them present only once. Sequencing was carried out using blood. These receptors were collected from a woman between 18 and 30 years old in good health. The CDR3 runs from the conserved cysteine through the conserved F or W. Fields, in order: CDR3 DNA, CDR3 protein, D gene, J gene, clone size, V gene. The D gene is left open where the match is weak. Part of the rows lack a size; the others show once, few, many or a class for expanded clones.

TGTGCCACCAGCAGACCTCGGGTGGGAAAGAGCAATCAGCCCCAGCATTTT	CATSRPRVGKSNQPQHF	.	TRBJ1-5	.	TRBV15
TGTGCCAGCAGCTTATATGGGTCTGCAGGCTACAATGAGCAGTTCTTC	CASSLYGSAGYNEQFF	.	TRBJ2-1	few	TRBV11-2
TGTGCCAGCAGCTTATTGGGACAGGGAGTACCCGGGGAGCTGTTTTTT	CASSLLGQGVPGELFF	TRBD1	TRBJ2-2	few	TRBV7-2
TGCGCCAGCAGCCAAGGCATAGGCAGGACGACTGAAGATACGCAGTATTTT	CASSQGIGRTTEDTQYF	.	TRBJ2-3	.	TRBV4-3
TGCGCCAGCAGCCAAGATCGCGGAGTTGGCGAGCAGTTCTTC	CASSQDRGVGEQFF	.	TRBJ2-1	.	TRBV4-3
TGTGCCAGTCGGGACGGCTCCTACGAGCAGTACTTC	CASRDGSYEQYF	.	TRBJ2-7	many	TRBV6-6
TGCAGCGTGCCCGGGGGACAACGATCCATGAACACTGAAGCTTTCTTT	CSVPGGQRSMNTEAFF	.	TRBJ1-1	.	TRBV29-1
TGCGCCAGCAGCCAAGATGTGAACATGAACACTGAAGCTTTCTTT	CASSQDVNMNTEAFF	.	TRBJ1-1	few	TRBV4-1
TGTGCCAGCAGCGTAGATGGCGGGGGCCCCTACGAGCAGTACTTC	CASSVDGGGPYEQYF	.	TRBJ2-7	.	TRBV9
TGTGCCATCAAACCACGCGGCACAGATACGCAGTATTTT	CAIKPRGTDTQYF	.	TRBJ2-3	.	TRBV10-3
TGCAGCGCCGAGACAGGGGGTAGCTCTGGGGCCAACGTCCTGACTTTC	CSAETGGSSGANVLTF	TRBD1	TRBJ2-6	.	TRBV29-1
TGTGCCAGCAGCCCATTGCGGGGGACCTACGAGCAGTACTTC	CASSPLRGTYEQYF	TRBD2	TRBJ2-7	.	TRBV7-2
TGCGCCAGCAGCCCAGGCCGCAGAGGGGCAACTAATGAAAAACTGTTTTTT	CASSPGRRGATNEKLFF	.	TRBJ1-4	.	TRBV4-1
TGTGCCAGCAGTTACTCGACTAGCGGCACAGATACGCAGTATTTT	CASSYSTSGTDTQYF	TRBD2	TRBJ2-3	many	TRBV6-6
TGCAGTGCTAGAATTCCGGGTATCAGCACTGAAGCTTTCTTT	CSARIPGISTEAFF	.	TRBJ1-1	.	TRBV20-1
TGTGCCAGCAGTTTGAGCAAGGGAGGGTCTGAAGCTTTCTTT	CASSLSKGGSEAFF	.	TRBJ1-1	.	TRBV6-6
TGTGCCAGCAACCAATACGGGAACGGGGGGCCGACAGATACGCAGTATTTT	CASNQYGNGGPTDTQYF	.	TRBJ2-3	.	TRBV9
TGTGCCTGGAGTGTACTGAGGGTGGGTGAGCAGTTCTTC	CAWSVLRVGEQFF	.	TRBJ2-1	few	TRBV30
TGTGCCAGCAGCAGCGACAGGACCCGTACTGAAGCTTTCTTT	CASSSDRTRTEAFF	.	TRBJ1-1	few	TRBV12-3/TRBV12-4
TGTGCCAGCAGCGGCTGGGGACAATCGATCTCTTCACCCCTCCACTTT	CASSGWGQSISSPLHF	.	TRBJ1-6	.	TRBV5-6
TGTGCCAGCAGCTTATCGGCCACTTACAATGGGCAGTTCTTC	CASSLSATYNGQFF	.	TRBJ2-1	once	TRBV7-2
TGCGCCAGCAGCTTGGGTTCCCCAGAAACAGATACGCAGTATTTT	CASSLGSPETDTQYF	.	TRBJ2-3	.	TRBV5-1
TGTGCCAGCAGGGCTCTGGACAGGCGATCACCCCTCCACTTT	CASRALDRRSPLHF	TRBD1	TRBJ1-6	few	TRBV6-5
TGTGCCTGGAGGACTACCAACACCGGGGAGCTGTTTTTT	CAWRTTNTGELFF	.	TRBJ2-2	few	TRBV30
TGTGCCAGCAGTCTCAGGCTAGCGGGCAGCTCCTACAATGAGCAGTACTTC	CASSLRLAGSSYNEQYF	TRBD2	TRBJ2-7	.	TRBV27
TGCAGCGTCAAGGACAGCGACCGTTCACCCCTCCACTTT	CSVKDSDRSPLHF	.	TRBJ1-6	.	TRBV29-1
TGTGCCAGCAGCGTAGGACAGGTTTTCTATGGCTACACCTTC	CASSVGQVFYGYTF	.	TRBJ1-2	.	TRBV9
TGTGCCAGCAGCGGGGCCCCGACTAAGGACAATGAGCAGTTCTTC	CASSGAPTKDNEQFF	.	TRBJ2-1	.	TRBV9
TGTGCCAGCAGCTCACCTACTAACATGAACACTGAAGCTTTCTTT	CASSSPTNMNTEAFF	.	TRBJ1-1	few	TRBV7-9
TGCAGTGCTAGGAAGGGTGGGGTGGGAACTGAAGCTTTCTTT	CSARKGGVGTEAFF	.	TRBJ1-1	.	TRBV20-1
TGCGCCAGCAGCCAGAGGTCTACCGGGACAGGGGGCAGGGACACTGAAGCTTTCTTT	CASSQRSTGTGGRDTEAFF	TRBD1	TRBJ1-1	.	TRBV4-1
TGCAGTGCTAGAGATCCGACTAGCGTGGAAACTTACAATGAGCAGTTCTTC	CSARDPTSVETYNEQFF	TRBD2	TRBJ2-1	.	TRBV20-1
TGTGCCAGCAGCACCGGGACAGCGAATTCACCCCTCCACTTT	CASSTGTANSPLHF	TRBD1	TRBJ1-6	.	TRBV7-9
TGTGCCACCAGTGAAAGGAAGCCAGGGAGTAATGAGCAGTTCTTC	CATSERKPGSNEQFF	.	TRBJ2-1	few	TRBV24-1
TGTGCTAGTGGTCCTCGAGGGTTCTACGAGCAGTACTTC	CASGPRGFYEQYF	.	TRBJ2-7	.	TRBV12-5
TGTGCCAGCTCACCATCGGCAGGGGTTTCCTACGAGCAGTACTTC	CASSPSAGVSYEQYF	.	TRBJ2-7	few	TRBV18